These 9 T cell receptor beta chains were all obtained from the same sample, sequenced in a study of post-analysis software for immune sequencing data. Every TCR beta cDNA library bore unique molecular identifiers. TCRdb re-called the PCR reads through MiXCR, storing one row per CDR3 protein. In the table there are roughly 600,000 distinct CDR3 sequences, about 40% of which are singletons. Their cognate antigens are unknown. Study results and caveats: The five TRBV segments detected at higher frequency in patients than in controls included TRBV5-6, TRBV5-1 and TRBV20-1.

Material for sequencing was blood. These receptors were collected from a girl aged 5-17 years with multiple sclerosis.

The chain links TRBV11-3 to TRBJ2-1, with D unclear. This CDR3 is 13 amino acids long. Germline V gene data show CDR1 as SGHNT and CDR2 as YENEEA. The V gene lost 0 bases and the J gene lost 10 bases, with 10 bases spanning the gap. The CDR3 sequence is CASSLDRLREQFF. CDR3 sequence (DNA): TGTGCCAGCAGCTTAGATAGGCTTAGGGAGCAGTTCTTC.

The V gene is TRBV6-5, the J gene TRBJ2-1; 7 bases are a match to TRBD2. This CDR3 spans 17 amino acids. Germline CDR1 and CDR2: MNHEY and SVGAGI. V shed 0 bases, J shed 10 bases, and the junction held 15 bases outside the gene matches. In DNA, the CDR3 is TGTGCCAGCAGTTACTCGAACTATGGACTAGGGGCTCCAGAGCAGTTCTTC. Its translation is CASSYSNYGLGAPEQFF.

The J gene is TRBJ1-2, the V gene TRBV12-3 or TRBV12-4; D gene unclear. V was trimmed by 4 bases and J by 2 bases, leaving 8 bases between them. This CDR3 contains 13 residues. In DNA form, the CDR3 reads TGTGCCAGCAGTTCTCGGGAAAACTATGGCTACACCTTC. It is translated as CASSSRENYGYTF.

The V and J genes are TRBV7-2 and TRBJ1-2; D is perhaps TRBD1 (5 bases). V was clipped by 3 bases and J by 7 bases, with 18 bases between them. The germline V gene has CDR1 SGHTA and CDR2 FQGNSA. This CDR3 has 15 amino acids. The CDR3 nucleotides are TGTGCCAGCAGCTTGGCCGGGACGGACCGACTTGGCTACACCTTC. This translates into CASSLAGTDRLGYTF.

The J gene is TRBJ2-7, the V gene TRBV29-1, with D hard to call. Per germline, CDR1 SQVTM and CDR2 ANQGSEA. This CDR3 contains 14 residues. Trimming left V 1 base short and J 1 base short, with 11 bases between. The CDR3 spells CSVEGPGRSYEQYF. The CDR3 coding sequence is TGCAGCGTTGAAGGGCCAGGACGTTCCTACGAGCAGTACTTC.

The chain uses TRBV10-3 and TRBJ2-7; no clear D. V lost 6 bases and J lost 2, with 14 bases in between. Germline V gives CDR1 ENHRY, CDR2 SYGVKD. CDR3 length equals 14 residues. The CDR3 nucleotides read TGTGCCATCAGACCGATCCCTGGGACCTACGAGCAGTACTTC. This sequence encodes CAIRPIPGTYEQYF.

This chain uses TRBV13 with TRBJ2-2; TRBD2 agrees at 7 bases. J was trimmed by 0 bases and V by 1 base; bases with no gene match: 11. CDR1 PRHDT and CDR2 FYEKMQ come from the germline V gene (reference sequence). The CDR3 has 19 residues. The CDR3 protein is CASSLDGSSGPANTGELFF. DNA of the CDR3: TGTGCCAGCAGCTTAGATGGGAGTAGCGGGCCCGCGAACACCGGGGAGCTGTTTTTT.

This rearrangement joins TRBV10-3 to TRBJ2-7; 9 bases fit TRBD1. The CDR3 contains 15 residues. V trimming: 5 bases; J trimming: 6 bases; junction bases outside the gene matches: 11. From germline, CDR1 is ENHRY and CDR2 SYGVKD. CDR3 coding DNA: TGTGCCATCAGTACGGACAGGGGATCCCTCCCCGAGCAGTACTTC. Translation: CAISTDRGSLPEQYF.

V is TRBV7-2 and J is TRBJ1-1; possibly TRBD1 for D (6 bases). V was shortened by 3 bases and J by 7 bases, with 9 bases between the two germline ends. CDR1 SGHTA and CDR2 FQGNSA come from the germline V gene. This CDR3 has 12 residues. The CDR3 DNA sequence: TGTGCCAGCAGCTTCACAGGGAATGAAGCTTTCTTT. It specifies CASSFTGNEAFF. The full variable domain, its missing parts supplied by reference TRBV7-2 and TRBJ1-1, is GAGVSQSPSNKVTEKGKDVELRCDPISGHTALYWYRQSLGQGLEFLIYFQGNSAPDKSGLPSDRFSAERTGGSVSTLTIQRTQQEDSAVYLCASSFTGNEAFFGQGTRLTVV.